This is a list of T cell receptor beta chains from one sample in a study of blood T cells in healthy people across ages. TCRdb reprocessed the 5' RACE reads with MiXCR, giving one entry per CDR3 protein. The sample lists 550,000 to 750,000 distinct CDR3 sequences, about 21% seen once, with roughly 3.4% in the top ten. Sequenced input: blood. These receptors were taken from a man aged 65 to 85 in good health. The CDR3 runs from the conserved cysteine through the conserved F or W. D genes are given only for firm matches. Not every row has a clone size; where given, it reads once, few, many or a size class.

CDR3 DNA: TGCAGTGCTAGGAGCCTGGGGAACACCGGGGAGCTGTTTTTT; CDR3 protein: CSARSLGNTGELFF; D gene: -; V gene: TRBV20-1; CDR3 length: 14; clone size: many; J gene: TRBJ2-2
CDR3 DNA: TGCAGTGCTAGAGATATGAGGGGAATAGGCAATGAGCAGTTCTTC; CDR3 protein: CSARDMRGIGNEQFF; D gene: -; V gene: TRBV20-1; CDR3 length: 15; clone size: -; J gene: TRBJ2-1
CDR3 DNA: TGCGCCAGCAGCTTAGTTGGCGGGGCCACCTACGAGCAGTACTTC; CDR3 protein: CASSLVGGATYEQYF; D gene: -; V gene: TRBV11-2; CDR3 length: 15; clone size: -; J gene: TRBJ2-7
CDR3 DNA: TGTGCCAGCAGCATGGGACAGGGCCTGGTCAATGAGCAGTTCTTC; CDR3 protein: CASSMGQGLVNEQFF; D gene: TRBD1; V gene: TRBV7-9; CDR3 length: 15; clone size: -; J gene: TRBJ2-1
CDR3 DNA: TGCAGCGTTGAGGGGGGGAGTCTTAATGAGCAGTTCTTC; CDR3 protein: CSVEGGSLNEQFF; D gene: TRBD2; V gene: TRBV29-1; CDR3 length: 13; clone size: -; J gene: TRBJ2-1
CDR3 DNA: TGCGCCAGCAGCTTGAACGGCCTAAACACCGGGGAGCTGTTTTTT; CDR3 protein: CASSLNGLNTGELFF; D gene: -; V gene: TRBV5-1; CDR3 length: 15; clone size: few; J gene: TRBJ2-2
CDR3 DNA: TGCAGCGTTGTTCTAAACACTGAAGCTTTCTTT; CDR3 protein: CSVVLNTEAFF; D gene: -; V gene: TRBV29-1; CDR3 length: 11; clone size: few; J gene: TRBJ1-1
CDR3 DNA: TGCAGTGCGAGGTCGGGACTCAACAATGAAAAACTGTTTTTT; CDR3 protein: CSARSGLNNEKLFF; D gene: -; V gene: TRBV20-1; CDR3 length: 14; clone size: -; J gene: TRBJ1-4
CDR3 DNA: TGTGCCACCAGAAGAGGGGGTGAAAAACTGTTTTTT; CDR3 protein: CATRRGGEKLFF; D gene: -; V gene: TRBV15; CDR3 length: 12; clone size: -; J gene: TRBJ1-4
CDR3 DNA: TGTGCCAGCAGTGCAGACAGATGGAATCAGCCCCAGCATTTT; CDR3 protein: CASSADRWNQPQHF; D gene: -; V gene: TRBV12-3/TRBV12-4; CDR3 length: 14; clone size: -; J gene: TRBJ1-5
CDR3 DNA: TGCAGCGTTGGGGACAGGGGGGATGGCTACACCTTC; CDR3 protein: CSVGDRGDGYTF; D gene: TRBD1; V gene: TRBV29-1; CDR3 length: 12; clone size: few; J gene: TRBJ1-2
CDR3 DNA: TGTGCCAGCAGTTCCGCGGGGAGCGGGAGACACAATGAGCAGTTCTTC; CDR3 protein: CASSSAGSGRHNEQFF; D gene: TRBD2; V gene: TRBV28; CDR3 length: 16; clone size: -; J gene: TRBJ2-1
CDR3 DNA: TGTGCCAGCGACGACAGGGTGGTAGCTTTCTTT; CDR3 protein: CASDDRVVAFF; D gene: TRBD1; V gene: TRBV7-9; CDR3 length: 11; clone size: -; J gene: TRBJ1-1
CDR3 DNA: TGTGCCAGCAGCAGACGGACTGGAGCTTTCTTT; CDR3 protein: CASSRRTGAFF; D gene: -; V gene: TRBV12-3/TRBV12-4; CDR3 length: 11; clone size: few; J gene: TRBJ1-1
CDR3 DNA: TGTGCCATCAGCCTAAGCGGGACACTCGAAGCGGGCGGCTACGAGCAGTACTTC; CDR3 protein: CAISLSGTLEAGGYEQYF; D gene: -; V gene: TRBV10-3; CDR3 length: 18; clone size: -; J gene: TRBJ2-7
CDR3 DNA: TGTGCCAGCAGGGAACTAGCGGGATTTCAGACCCAGTACTTC; CDR3 protein: CASRELAGFQTQYF; D gene: TRBD2; V gene: TRBV2; CDR3 length: 14; clone size: -; J gene: TRBJ2-5
CDR3 DNA: TGTGCCAGCAGTCGCGGGAGACCCCCCCCCAATGAGCAGTTCTTC; CDR3 protein: CASSRGRPPPNEQFF; D gene: TRBD2; V gene: TRBV6-5; CDR3 length: 15; clone size: -; J gene: TRBJ2-1
CDR3 DNA: TGTGCCAGCAGTTACTCCCGACAGGGGCTTGGCCAAGAGACCCAGTACTTC; CDR3 protein: CASSYSRQGLGQETQYF; D gene: TRBD1; V gene: TRBV6-5; CDR3 length: 17; clone size: -; J gene: TRBJ2-5
CDR3 DNA: TGTGCCACCAGCAGAGATCCCTTGTCGGGAGGGGGGGTGATCTACAATGAGCAGTTCTTC; CDR3 protein: CATSRDPLSGGGVIYNEQFF; D gene: TRBD2; V gene: TRBV15; CDR3 length: 20; clone size: few; J gene: TRBJ2-1
CDR3 DNA: TGTGCCACCAGTGATGCCGGCGGGAGCAACCCAGATACGCAGTATTTT; CDR3 protein: CATSDAGGSNPDTQYF; D gene: TRBD2; V gene: TRBV24-1; CDR3 length: 16; clone size: few; J gene: TRBJ2-3
CDR3 DNA: TGTGCCAGCAGCGTCCGCGGGGGGGCCGAATCCTACGAGCAGTACTTC; CDR3 protein: CASSVRGGAESYEQYF; D gene: TRBD2; V gene: TRBV11-3; CDR3 length: 16; clone size: few; J gene: TRBJ2-7
CDR3 DNA: TGCAGTGCTAGAGTGGCTAGCGGGAAAGAGACCCAGTACTTC; CDR3 protein: CSARVASGKETQYF; D gene: TRBD2; V gene: TRBV20-1; CDR3 length: 14; clone size: -; J gene: TRBJ2-5
CDR3 DNA: TGTGCCAGCAGGACGGGAGGGATTTACAATGAGCAGTTCTTC; CDR3 protein: CASRTGGIYNEQFF; D gene: TRBD2; V gene: TRBV6-2/TRBV6-3; CDR3 length: 14; clone size: -; J gene: TRBJ2-1
CDR3 DNA: TGTGCCAGCAGGACTAGCGGGAGGGGAGATACGCAGTATTTT; CDR3 protein: CASRTSGRGDTQYF; D gene: TRBD2; V gene: TRBV6-1; CDR3 length: 14; clone size: many; J gene: TRBJ2-3
CDR3 DNA: TGCGCCAGCAGCCCCCAAGCTAGAGATACGCAGTATTTT; CDR3 protein: CASSPQARDTQYF; D gene: -; V gene: TRBV5-1; CDR3 length: 13; clone size: -; J gene: TRBJ2-3
CDR3 DNA: TGCGCCAGCAGCCAATCGAGGTCTAACTACGAGCAGTACTTC; CDR3 protein: CASSQSRSNYEQYF; D gene: -; V gene: TRBV5-1; CDR3 length: 14; clone size: few; J gene: TRBJ2-7
CDR3 DNA: TGTGCCAGCAGTGAACCAAGGACTGGCACAGATACGCAGTATTTT; CDR3 protein: CASSEPRTGTDTQYF; D gene: -; V gene: TRBV2; CDR3 length: 15; clone size: few; J gene: TRBJ2-3
CDR3 DNA: TGCAGGCGGGACGGGTATAGGAGCAATCAGCCCCAGCATTTT; CDR3 protein: CRRDGYRSNQPQHF; D gene: -; V gene: TRBV20-1; CDR3 length: 14; clone size: -; J gene: TRBJ1-5
CDR3 DNA: TGTGCCAGCAGCCCAGCTAGGGGGGCGGACTATGGCTACACCTTC; CDR3 protein: CASSPARGADYGYTF; D gene: -; V gene: TRBV11-2; CDR3 length: 15; clone size: few; J gene: TRBJ1-2
CDR3 DNA: TGTGCCAGCAGCTGGGGACACGAGAACACTGAAGCTTTCTTT; CDR3 protein: CASSWGHENTEAFF; D gene: -; V gene: TRBV11-3; CDR3 length: 14; clone size: -; J gene: TRBJ1-1